A selection of T cell receptor beta chains follows, all from one sample in a study of blood T cell repertoires in COVID-19. The protocol was immunoSEQ multiplex PCR, while the TCRdb copy is restricted to in-frame clones and leaves out a portion. The data contain hundreds of thousands of clones, less than 90% of them singletons. The specimen was peripheral blood. These receptors originate from a woman in her fifties or sixties with COVID-19, enrolled during active disease. CDR3s leave out the opening cysteine and the closing phenylalanine or tryptophan. Fields, in order: J gene, CDR3 length, V gene, CDR3 protein.

TRBJ1-3,13,TRBV5-1,ASSPGLSSGNTIY
TRBJ1-1,10,TRBV30,AWSPVGAAAF
TRBJ2-7,13,TRBV11-1,ASSQDRGISYEQY
TRBJ2-5,12,TRBV5-1,ASSLGSGRETQY
TRBJ2-2,15,TRBV18,ASSPNPSGANTGELF
TRBJ1-2,12,TRBV25-1,ASSAHGGGYGYT
TRBJ1-4,13,TRBV27,ASREVGRGNEKLF
TRBJ1-3,14,TRBV9,ASSVEGTGTGNTIY
TRBJ1-1,13,TRBV18,ASSLDSISNTEAF
TRBJ1-6,13,TRBV23-1,ASSQSGGLGSPLH
TRBJ1-2,12,TRBV10-2,ASSEGGGYYGYT
TRBJ2-7,14,TRBV18,ASSPLRMRDGYEQY
TRBJ1-5,15,TRBV18,ASSSYPGQGSGQPQH
TRBJ1-2,10,TRBV12-3/TRBV12-4,ASSPANYGYT
TRBJ1-6,14,TRBV28,ASSLQQALYNSPLH
TRBJ2-1,15,TRBV2,ASSEALRGPEDNEQF
TRBJ1-1,11,TRBV19,ASSIGQGAVAF
TRBJ2-1,9,TRBV6-5,ASTLAVEQF
TRBJ1-1,11,TRBV19,ASTSEPYTEAF
TRBJ2-5,13,TRBV30,AWSVAARGQETQY
TRBJ2-2,15,TRBV4-1,ASSQEGAGAGSGELF
TRBJ1-5,12,TRBV6-5,ASSHGYSNQPQH
TRBJ2-5,11,TRBV10-2,ASSRQGRETQY
TRBJ2-3,13,TRBV24-1,ATSAGAGDTDTQY
TRBJ2-3,15,TRBV10-2,ASSAPGTMISTDTQY
TRBJ1-1,12,TRBV2,ASSVTGPNTEAF
TRBJ2-2,15,TRBV30,AWRPNRGGGLTGELF
TRBJ2-2,14,TRBV21-1,ASKQGGAANTGELF
TRBJ1-2,11,TRBV19,ASSIVGGPGYT
TRBJ2-3,12,TRBV7-3,ASSLTGLADTQY
TRBJ2-2,12,TRBV27,ASSLGGGTGELF
TRBJ2-6,14,TRBV6-6,ASLGQGARGANVLT
TRBJ2-7,13,TRBV3-1/TRBV3-2,ASSQDSPGVREQY
TRBJ1-4,12,TRBV6-5,ASSDGRKDEKLF
TRBJ2-1,12,TRBV27,ASSFGQGEGEQF
TRBJ2-7,12,TRBV5-4,ASSAGTDLYEQY
TRBJ1-1,14,TRBV18,ASSPLGGAWDTEAF
TRBJ2-3,14,TRBV6-4,ASSVFAELGLASKY
TRBJ2-2,13,TRBV9,ASSTGTGSTGELF
TRBJ1-1,10,TRBV3-1/TRBV3-2,ASSRRNTEAF
TRBJ1-1,11,TRBV6-5,ASSPDRDTEAF
TRBJ2-7,13,TRBV7-9,ASSFFGGIGFEQY
TRBJ1-1,11,TRBV6-5,ASRVGGNTEAF
TRBJ1-1,11,TRBV6-5,ASRDAGVPEAF
TRBJ2-4,13,TRBV5-4,ASSLGRGAKNIQY
TRBJ1-6,11,TRBV7-9,ASSSWGSPPLH
TRBJ1-2,12,TRBV7-8,VSSLGKLNYGYT
TRBJ1-1,11,TRBV5-1,ASSLKANTEAF
TRBJ2-1,13,TRBV2,ASSEDAGGWNEQF
TRBJ2-1,13,TRBV11-2,ASSSGQGPFNEQF
TRBJ2-3,13,TRBV10-1,ASSEAGQNTDTQY
TRBJ1-5,12,TRBV29-1,SVSRGGNNQPQH
TRBJ1-5,14,TRBV19,ASSNQPGMSNQPQH
TRBJ1-1,12,TRBV27,ASSPPPGYTEAF
TRBJ2-1,13,TRBV9,ASTRGREPYNEQF
TRBJ1-1,11,TRBV6-5,ASRGSRGTEAF
TRBJ1-1,14,TRBV6-5,ASSYFPGREDTEAF
TRBJ2-2,13,TRBV5-1,ASSLVSGVRGELF
TRBJ2-2,12,TRBV24-1,ATSHSDQTGELF